What follows are 14 T cell receptor beta chains derived from one specimen sequenced in a study of glioma-infiltrating T cells after dendritic cell vaccination listed by TCRdb under 2016. Library preparation used the immunoSEQ multiplex PCR assay. TCRdb holds this immuneACCESS table with in-frame rearrangements only. Some clones are missing; in checked studies, unresolved V genes explain under half, and the rest has no known cause. Present in this sample are some 87,000 clones, 85% to 90% of which were seen just once. Jointly, the top ten make up around 3.2% of the sample. The material sequenced was blood, taken before dendritic cell vaccination. The source of these receptors is a human donor with glioblastoma.

V is TRBV2 and J is TRBJ2-5, with TRBD2 identical over 11 bases. The CDR3 is 16 residues long. Germline lookup yields CDR1 SNHLY and CDR2 FYNNEI. V shed 2 bases and J 5 bases; nucleotides not matched to a gene: 7. The chain's CDR3 is CASSEIRLAGMETQYF. CDR3 coding DNA: TGTGCCAGCAGTGAAATACGACTAGCGGGAATGGAGACCCAGTACTTC. Together with reference TRBV2 and TRBJ2-5, the CDR3 gives the full variable domain: EPEVTQTPSHQVTQMGQEVILRCVPISNHLYFYWYRQILGQKVEFLVSFYNNEISEKSEIFDDQFSVERPDGSNFTLKIRSTKLEDSAMYFCASSEIRLAGMETQYFGPGTRLLVL.

This clone was seen a handful of times. The same CDR3 is also encoded by other DNA sequences in this sample. The chain uses TRBV9 and TRBJ2-5; 7 bases fit TRBD1. V dropped 0 bases and J dropped 1; count of bases not matched to a gene: 0. The CDR3 runs to 14 residues. Germline CDR1 and CDR2: SGDLS and YYNGEE. The CDR3 loop is CASSVGDSQETQYF. CDR3 nucleotides: TGTGCCAGCAGCGTAGGGGACAGCCAAGAGACCCAGTACTTC. The full variable domain, rest sourced from reference TRBV9 and TRBJ2-5, is DSGVTQTPKHLITATGQRVTLRCSPRSGDLSVYWYQQSLDQGLQFLIQYYNGEERAKGNILERFSAQQFPDLHSELNLSSLELGDSALYFCASSVGDSQETQYFGPGTRLLVL.

The chain uses TRBV5-1 and TRBJ2-7; 12 bases align to TRBD2. The germline CDR1 and CDR2 sequences are SGHRS and YFSETQ. J gave up 6 bases and V 4 bases, and 8 bases lay outside the gene matches. This CDR3 is 15 amino acids long. The chain's CDR3 is CASSNRLAGVVEQYF. The CDR3 nucleotides read TGCGCCAGCAGCAACAGACTAGCGGGAGTTGTCGAGCAGTACTTC.

This chain uses TRBV6-1 with TRBJ1-2; tentative D call: TRBD1 (6 bases). In germline, CDR1 is MNHNS, CDR2 SASEGT. The CDR3 contains 15 residues. With 4 bases removed from V and 5 bases from J, the gap between germline ends came to 17 bases. The CDR3 DNA follows: TGTGCCAGCAGTGGTTCAGAGGACAGCCTGTATGGCTACACCTTC. Translating gives CASSGSEDSLYGYTF.

This sequence joins TRBV30 and TRBJ1-5; D is unclear. CDR3 size: 12 residues. V lost 3 bases to trimming and J lost 7 bases, with 10 bases between them. CDR1 and CDR2 (germline): GTSNPN, SVGIG (reference sequence). This CDR3 reads CAWRTGRQPQHF. CDR3 in DNA: TGTGCCTGGAGGACGGGAAGGCAGCCCCAGCATTTT. Full variable domain (rest looked up from reference TRBV30 and TRBJ1-5): SQTIHQWPATLVQPVGSPLSLECTVEGTSNPNLYWYRQAAGRGLQLLFYSVGIGQISSEVPQNLSASRPQDRQFILSSKKLLLSDSGFYLCAWRTGRQPQHFGDGTRLSIL.

This chain connects TRBV6-5 to TRBJ1-1; D is uncertain. The CDR3 has 15 amino acids. The germline gives CDR1 MNHEY, CDR2 SVGAGI. With 5 bases removed from V and 6 bases from J, the gap between germline ends came to 19 bases. DNA for the CDR3: TGTGCCAGCAGTCGGGAAGTCCGCCGGTCAGCTGAAGCTTTCTTT. Translating it yields CASSREVRRSAEAFF.

The chain carries TRBV18 and TRBJ1-4; TRBD1 is a possible D gene (5 bases). Germline lookup yields CDR1 KGHSH and CDR2 LQKENI. Trimming removed 4 bases from V and 8 bases from J, with 11 bases in between. The CDR3 is 13 amino acids. DNA of the CDR3: TGTGCCAGCTCACGGGACTATCTAGAAAAACTGTTTTTT. This gives the protein CASSRDYLEKLFF.

This chain's CDR3 is CASSYSLGGIPDTQYF. The DNA of the CDR3 is TGTGCCAGCAGTTACTCGCTCGGCGGGATACCAGATACGCAGTATTTT. The genes are TRBV6-5 and TRBJ2-3; weak D call: TRBD2 (6 bases). V was cut by 0 bases and J by 4 bases, with 14 bases left in between. Germline CDR1 is MNHEY and CDR2 is SVGAGI. The CDR3 consists of 16 residues.

This chain joins TRBV6-5 and TRBJ2-2, with D uncertain. Germline loops: CDR1 MNHEY, CDR2 SVGAGI. V was shortened by 8 bases and J by 8 bases, with 9 bases between the two germline ends. This CDR3 is built from 11 residues. The CDR3, as DNA: TGTGCCAGCTCTCAAACTGGGGAGCTGTTTTTT. Translated, it gives CASSQTGELFF.

This clone was seen a handful of times. The rearrangement uses TRBV21-1 and TRBJ2-3; the tabulated D call, TRBD2, remains unverified against the DNA. TRBV21-1 is a listed pseudogene. The CDR3 runs to 15 residues. DNA for the CDR3: TGTGCCAGCAGCAAAGTGGGGAGGAGCACAGATACGCAGTATTTT. Translated: CASSKVGRSTDTQYF.

This sequence joins TRBV2 and TRBJ1-1; TRBD1 might be the D (5 bases). V lost 6 bases and J 5 bases, leaving 13 bases between the germline ends. CDR3 length equals 13 residues. The V gene's germline CDR1 is SNHLY and CDR2 FYNNEI. The CDR3 bases are TGTGCCAGCAGCCCCTTGGGGCGGACTGAAGCTTTCTTT. Translation: CASSPLGRTEAFF.

This clone was observed a few times. The chain employs TRBV7-9 and TRBJ1-3; D gene ambiguous. V dropped 7 bases and J dropped 7 bases, with 8 bases sitting between them. Germline CDR1 and CDR2: SEHNR and FQNEAQ (reference sequence). The CDR3 totals 11 residues. The DNA of the CDR3 is TGTGCCAGCACCCTCTTCAACACCATATATTTT. It is translated as CASTLFNTIYF.

The chain couples TRBV21-1 to TRBJ2-2; the D segment call TRBD1 is taken from the table without a DNA check. TRBV21-1 is reported as a pseudogene. There are 15 residues in the CDR3. The CDR3 sequence: CASSDRDKNTGELFF. The CDR3 DNA reads as TGTGCCAGCAGCGACCGGGACAAAAACACCGGGGAGCTGTTTTTT.

This chain joins TRBV29-1 and TRBJ2-2, with 7 bases that match TRBD1. The V gene's germline CDR1 is SQVTM and CDR2 ANQGSEA. CDR3 length: 13 residues. V lost 6 bases, J lost 3 bases, and 4 bases stayed unmatched. Written as DNA, the CDR3 is TGCAGCGTAGAAACAGGGGACACCGGGGAGCTGTTTTTT. Amino acids: CSVETGDTGELFF.